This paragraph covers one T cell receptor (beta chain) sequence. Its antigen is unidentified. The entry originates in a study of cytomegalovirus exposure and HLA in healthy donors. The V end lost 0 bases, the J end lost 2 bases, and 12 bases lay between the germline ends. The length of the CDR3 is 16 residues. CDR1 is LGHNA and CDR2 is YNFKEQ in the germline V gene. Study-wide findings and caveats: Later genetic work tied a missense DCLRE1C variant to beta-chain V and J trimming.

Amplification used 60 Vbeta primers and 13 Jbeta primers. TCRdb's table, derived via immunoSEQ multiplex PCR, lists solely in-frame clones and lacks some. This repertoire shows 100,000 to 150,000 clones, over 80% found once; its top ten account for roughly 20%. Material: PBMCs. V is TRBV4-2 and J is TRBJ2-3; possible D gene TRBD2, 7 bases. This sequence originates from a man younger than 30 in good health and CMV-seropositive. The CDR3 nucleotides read TGTGCCAGCAGCCAAGATAACGGGGGGCACACAGATACGCAGTATTTT. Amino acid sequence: CASSQDNGGHTDTQYF.